Listed here are 15 T cell receptor beta chains from one sample, sequenced in a study of blood T cell repertoires in COVID-19. The repertoire was sequenced with immunoSEQ multiplex PCR; TCRdb's copy has only in-frame clones and lacks some. Found here are 320,000 or so clones, over 75% of them singletons; the top ten hold roughly 1%. The sequenced sample consisted of PBMCs or T cells enriched from blood (not recorded which). These receptors were taken from a woman aged 25 to 45 who had recovered from COVID-19.

The J gene is TRBJ1-4, the V gene TRBV4-1, with a weak D call TRBD1 (6 bases). Trimming removed 0 bases from V and 7 bases from J, with 15 bases in between. The germline V gene has CDR1 MGHRA and CDR2 YSYEKL. The CDR3 has 16 residues. CDR3 region: CASSQDRGRGTEKLFF. The CDR3 DNA follows: TGCGCCAGCAGCCAAGATAGAGGCAGGGGCACTGAAAAACTGTTTTTT.

V and J are TRBV28 and TRBJ1-2; a possible D gene is TRBD1 (6 bases). CDR1 MDHEN and CDR2 SYDVKM come from the germline V gene. CDR3 length: 15 amino acids. Trimming took off 9 bases at V and 4 bases at J, with 21 bases between the two ends. CDR3 DNA: TGTGCCAGTACTCATGAGGGGCAGGGGCGCTATGGCTACACCTTC. Residues: CASTHEGQGRYGYTF.

The J gene is TRBJ2-2, the V gene TRBV13, with D possibly being TRBD2 (5 bases). V was cut by 4 bases and J by 0 bases, with 12 bases left in between. Germline values: CDR1 PRHDT, CDR2 FYEKMQ (reference sequence). CDR3 length: 16 residues. The CDR3 here is CASSSPQRPNTGELFF. The CDR3 DNA is TGTGCCAGCAGCTCCCCCCAGCGGCCGAACACCGGGGAGCTGTTTTTT.

V and J are TRBV3-1 (or the pseudogene TRBV3-2) and TRBJ1-1; the match to TRBD1 covers 7 bases. The CDR3 is 15 residues long. The germline CDR1 and CDR2 sequences are LGHDT and YNNKEL (reference sequence). Unmatched junction bases numbered 5, after V lost 4 bases and J lost 0 bases. Written as DNA, the CDR3 is TGTGCCAGCAGCCTCACGAGGGGGCTGAACACTGAAGCTTTCTTT. Protein sequence: CASSLTRGLNTEAFF.

This chain connects TRBV3-1 (or the pseudogene TRBV3-2) to TRBJ1-3; the match to TRBD1 covers 7 bases. With 0 bases clipped from V and 3 bases from J, the junction kept 14 bases outside the gene matches. This CDR3 is built from 19 residues. The germline V gene encodes CDR1 LGHDT and CDR2 YNNKEL (reference sequence). The chain's CDR3 is CASSQDWSGGPLGGNTIYF. CDR3 bases: TGTGCCAGCAGCCAAGACTGGTCAGGGGGACCTCTAGGTGGAAACACCATATATTTT.

The CDR3 protein is CASSPEERGGRETQYF. In nucleotides, the CDR3 is TGTGCCAGCAGCCCCGAAGAGCGGGGGGGCCGGGAGACCCAGTACTTC. The V and J genes are TRBV5-5 and TRBJ2-5, with 10 nucleotides matching TRBD2. V lost 4 bases and J lost 5; bases outside the gene matches: 11. This CDR3 comprises 16 residues. Per germline, CDR1 SGHKS and CDR2 YYEKEE (reference sequence).

The chain couples TRBV28 to TRBJ1-1; D is undetermined. Per germline, CDR1 MDHEN and CDR2 SYDVKM. CDR3 length equals 14 residues. V lost 5 bases and J lost 11, with 21 bases in between. The CDR3 protein is CASSRQVGGRTAFF. Written as DNA, the CDR3 is TGTGCCAGCAGTCGACAAGTAGGCGGGCGGACCGCTTTCTTT.

The chain couples TRBV15 to TRBJ1-2; weak D call: TRBD1 (5 bases). The CDR3 spans 14 residues. Germline CDR1 LNHNV, CDR2 YYDKDF (reference sequence). V lost 5 bases and J lost 5, with 15 bases in between. The CDR3 DNA is TGTGCCACCAGCCCCAGGGCAGGACCTTATGGCTACACCTTC. This codes for CATSPRAGPYGYTF.

This chain connects TRBV4-1 to TRBJ2-5; weak D call: TRBD1 (6 bases). The CDR3 extends over 16 amino acids. Trimming took 3 bases from V and 4 from J, leaving 18 bases between them. Germline values: CDR1 MGHRA, CDR2 YSYEKL. In DNA form, the CDR3 reads TGCGCCAGCAGCCAGGCTCTTACAGGGAGAGGAGAGACCCAGTACTTC. Translated: CASSQALTGRGETQYF.

The CDR3, as DNA: TGCAGCGTTGTAGGAGGGGGCGGCACCGGGGAGCTGTTTTTT. This translates into CSVVGGGGTGELFF. V is TRBV29-1 and J is TRBJ2-2; D perhaps matches TRBD1 (7 bases). From germline, CDR1 is SQVTM and CDR2 ANQGSEA. Deletions cut 4 bases from V and 4 bases from J, with 13 bases between. The CDR3 runs 14 residues.

The chain combines TRBV4-3 with TRBJ2-7; 9 nucleotides line up with TRBD1. With 3 bases clipped from V and 4 bases from J, the junction kept 10 bases outside the gene matches. CDR3 size: 16 residues. The V gene's germline CDR1 is LGHNA and CDR2 YSLEER. In DNA form, the CDR3 reads TGCGCCAGCAGCCAGGCTACAGGGGGCGGCGGGTACGAGCAGTACTTC. This codes for CASSQATGGGGYEQYF.

V is TRBV28 and J is TRBJ1-4; D gene uncertain. Germline loops: CDR1 MDHEN, CDR2 SYDVKM. The CDR3 totals 14 residues. The germline V and J ends were trimmed by 5 bases and 1 base, with 8 bases remaining between them. For the CDR3, the DNA is TGTGCCAGCAGTGGAGCGGGAACTAATGAAAAACTGTTTTTT. This encodes CASSGAGTNEKLFF.

This chain joins TRBV10-3 and TRBJ2-3; D is possibly TRBD1 (5 bases). Trimming took off 3 bases at V and 5 bases at J, with 9 bases between the two ends. This CDR3 spans 13 amino acids. Germline V gives CDR1 ENHRY, CDR2 SYGVKD. DNA for the CDR3: TGTGCCATCAGTGAACAGGCTCAAGATACGCAGTATTTT. This sequence encodes CAISEQAQDTQYF.

V is TRBV6-2 or TRBV6-3 and J is TRBJ2-2; 7 bases are shared with TRBD2. CDR1 is MNHEY, CDR2 SVGEGT, per germline. The CDR3 has 16 amino acids. J lost 4 bases, V lost 4 bases, and 9 bases had no gene match. Written as DNA, the CDR3 is TGTGCCAGCAGTTCGTTTCGGGGGGAAGGCACCGGGGAGCTGTTTTTT. Translating gives CASSSFRGEGTGELFF.

The chain is built from TRBV29-1 and TRBJ1-2; unclear D gene. Germline CDR1 and CDR2: SQVTM and ANQGSEA. The germline V and J ends were trimmed by 7 bases and 7 bases, with 13 bases remaining between them. The CDR3 consists of 11 residues. The DNA of the CDR3 is TGCAGCGCTACCGGTATAAGTGGCTACACCTTC. This codes for CSATGISGYTF.